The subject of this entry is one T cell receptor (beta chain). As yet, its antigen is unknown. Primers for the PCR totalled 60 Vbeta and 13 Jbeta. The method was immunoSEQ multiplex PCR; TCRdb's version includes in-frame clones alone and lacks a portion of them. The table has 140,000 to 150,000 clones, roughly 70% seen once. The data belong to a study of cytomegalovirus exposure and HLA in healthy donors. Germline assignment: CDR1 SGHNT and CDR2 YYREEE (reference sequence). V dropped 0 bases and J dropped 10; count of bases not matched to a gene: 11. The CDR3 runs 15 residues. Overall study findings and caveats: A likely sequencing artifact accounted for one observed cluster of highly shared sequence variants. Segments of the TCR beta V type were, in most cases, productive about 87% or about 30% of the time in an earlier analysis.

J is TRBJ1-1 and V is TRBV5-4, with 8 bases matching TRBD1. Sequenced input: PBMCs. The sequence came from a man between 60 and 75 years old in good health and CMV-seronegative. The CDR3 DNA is TGTGCCAGCAGCTTGGGTGGGACAGGCGGTTCTGCAGCTTTCTTT. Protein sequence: CASSLGGTGGSAAFF.